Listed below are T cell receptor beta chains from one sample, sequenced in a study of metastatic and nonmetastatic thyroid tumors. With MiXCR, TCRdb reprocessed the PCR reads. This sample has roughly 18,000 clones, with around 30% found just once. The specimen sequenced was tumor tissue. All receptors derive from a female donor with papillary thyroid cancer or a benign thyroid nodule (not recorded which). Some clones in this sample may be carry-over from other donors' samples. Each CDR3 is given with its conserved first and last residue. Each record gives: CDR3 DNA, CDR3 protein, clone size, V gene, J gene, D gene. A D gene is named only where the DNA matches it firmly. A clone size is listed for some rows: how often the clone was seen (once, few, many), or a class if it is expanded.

cdr3_nt: TGTGCCAGCAGCTTAGCTAGGACGGACCGAAGATTTTCCTACGAGCAGTACTTC
cdr3_aa: CASSLARTDRRFSYEQYF
clone_size: .
v_call: TRBV7-6
j_call: TRBJ2-7
d_call: .

cdr3_nt: TGCAGTGCTAGACCGGGACTAGCGGAGTATAGCTCCTACAATGAGCAGTTCTTC
cdr3_aa: CSARPGLAEYSSYNEQFF
clone_size: .
v_call: TRBV20-1
j_call: TRBJ2-1
d_call: TRBD2

cdr3_nt: TGTGCCAGCAGCTTAGAGTTTTGGCAGGGGCGCCGGGGCTCTGGAAACACCATATATTTT
cdr3_aa: CASSLEFWQGRRGSGNTIYF
clone_size: many
v_call: TRBV11-2
j_call: TRBJ1-3
d_call: .

cdr3_nt: TGTGCCACCAGCAGTATGGGCGGCAACTATGGCTACACCTTC
cdr3_aa: CATSSMGGNYGYTF
clone_size: few
v_call: TRBV15
j_call: TRBJ1-2
d_call: .

cdr3_nt: TGTGCCAGCAGTGAATCCCAGCCCCAGCATTTT
cdr3_aa: CASSESQPQHF
clone_size: many
v_call: TRBV25-1
j_call: TRBJ1-5
d_call: .

cdr3_nt: TGCGCCAGCAGTGAATCCCACTCCTACAATGAGCAGTTCTTC
cdr3_aa: CASSESHSYNEQFF
clone_size: few
v_call: TRBV10-1
j_call: TRBJ2-1
d_call: .

cdr3_nt: TGTGCCAGCAGCTCCCCTCACCGGCTTAACTATGGCTACACCTTC
cdr3_aa: CASSSPHRLNYGYTF
clone_size: many
v_call: TRBV7-9
j_call: TRBJ1-2
d_call: .

cdr3_nt: TGCAGCGTTCTCGACAGGGGAGGGTTCCCCCTCCACTTT
cdr3_aa: CSVLDRGGFPLHF
clone_size: few
v_call: TRBV29-1
j_call: TRBJ1-6
d_call: TRBD1

cdr3_nt: TGTGCCAGCAGTGAATCAGGCGTGTGGACAAGCGACTATGGCTACACCTTC
cdr3_aa: CASSESGVWTSDYGYTF
clone_size: medium-sized
v_call: TRBV6-1
j_call: TRBJ1-2
d_call: .

cdr3_nt: TGTGCCAGCATTACAGGGGTCTTCTCTGGAAACACCATATATTTT
cdr3_aa: CASITGVFSGNTIYF
clone_size: few
v_call: TRBV2
j_call: TRBJ1-3
d_call: TRBD1

cdr3_nt: TGCAGTGCTACCCGGGCCGTGCGGCAGCCCCAGCATTTT
cdr3_aa: CSATRAVRQPQHF
clone_size: many
v_call: TRBV20-1
j_call: TRBJ1-5
d_call: .

cdr3_nt: TGTGCCAGCAGCCCCTCAGGAACCCTCAATGATGAGCAGTTCTTC
cdr3_aa: CASSPSGTLNDEQFF
clone_size: many
v_call: TRBV5-6
j_call: TRBJ2-1
d_call: .

cdr3_nt: TGTGCCAGCAGCCCAAGACAGGCGGGCACTGAAGCTTTCTTT
cdr3_aa: CASSPRQAGTEAFF
clone_size: .
v_call: TRBV11-2
j_call: TRBJ1-1
d_call: .

cdr3_nt: TGTGCCAGCATCCCAGACGGACGGCGGGCTTTCTTT
cdr3_aa: CASIPDGRRAFF
clone_size: .
v_call: TRBV6-1
j_call: TRBJ1-1
d_call: .

cdr3_nt: TGCGCCAGCAGCTTGGGAGCGTCTGGAAACACCATATATTTT
cdr3_aa: CASSLGASGNTIYF
clone_size: many
v_call: TRBV5-1
j_call: TRBJ1-3
d_call: .

cdr3_nt: TGTGCCAGCAGTCAAGGACAGTACACTGAAGCTTTCTTT
cdr3_aa: CASSQGQYTEAFF
clone_size: many
v_call: TRBV7-2
j_call: TRBJ1-1
d_call: .

cdr3_nt: TGTGCCAGCAGTTTCAACACAGATACGCAGTATTTT
cdr3_aa: CASSFNTDTQYF
clone_size: .
v_call: TRBV27
j_call: TRBJ2-3
d_call: .

cdr3_nt: TGTGCCAGCACCGCCTGGGGGGGACGGAGAAACTATGGCTACACCTTC
cdr3_aa: CASTAWGGRRNYGYTF
clone_size: medium-sized
v_call: TRBV6-1
j_call: TRBJ1-2
d_call: .

cdr3_nt: TGTGCCAGCAGCGCAGAGGCAGGGGCGCAACAGCACTGCTACACCTTC
cdr3_aa: CASSAEAGAQQHCYTF
clone_size: .
v_call: TRBV9
j_call: TRBJ1-2
d_call: .

cdr3_nt: TGTGCCAGCCAAAGATCGAACACCGGGGAGCTGTTTTTT
cdr3_aa: CASQRSNTGELFF
clone_size: many
v_call: TRBV27
j_call: TRBJ2-2
d_call: .

cdr3_nt: TGTGCCAGCTCACCAAGTCAGACAGGGTTGGACTATGGCTACACCTTC
cdr3_aa: CASSPSQTGLDYGYTF
clone_size: many
v_call: TRBV18
j_call: TRBJ1-2
d_call: TRBD1

cdr3_nt: TGTGCCAGCAGCCAAGTGTTAACGGGACCAACCTACGAGCAGTACTTC
cdr3_aa: CASSQVLTGPTYEQYF
clone_size: many
v_call: TRBV3-1
j_call: TRBJ2-7
d_call: .

cdr3_nt: TGTGCCAGCAGCTTAACAACAAACACTGAAGCTTTCTTT
cdr3_aa: CASSLTTNTEAFF
clone_size: many
v_call: TRBV7-3
j_call: TRBJ1-1
d_call: .

cdr3_nt: TGTGCCATCAGGATACATGGAAGCGGAGAGCAGTACTTC
cdr3_aa: CAIRIHGSGEQYF
clone_size: few
v_call: TRBV2
j_call: TRBJ2-7
d_call: .

cdr3_nt: TGTGCCAGCATTGTGACGGTGCTTTACGAGCAGTACTTC
cdr3_aa: CASIVTVLYEQYF
clone_size: .
v_call: TRBV2
j_call: TRBJ2-7
d_call: .

cdr3_nt: TGTGCCAGCAAGGTTGGCGTGTATGGCTACACCTTC
cdr3_aa: CASKVGVYGYTF
clone_size: few
v_call: TRBV28
j_call: TRBJ1-2
d_call: .